This T cell receptor (beta chain) stems from a study of shared clonotypes between healthy human individuals. Whole-study context: CD8 memory received one plate per donor, CD8 naive two, CD4 memory three and CD4 naive three.

Positively selected for CCR7, the CD45RO-negative cells used as naive CD8 cells excluded terminally differentiated effector memory CD45RA+ cells. CDR3 size: 11 residues. V lost 6 bases to trimming and J lost 3 bases, with 9 bases between them. Germline CDR1 is SQVTM and CDR2 is ANQGSEA. Study processing details: Because ImmunoSEQ provided only junction sequences with no quality scores, the filtering differed. TCRdb's copy holds only in-frame clones and misses some; the assay was immunoSEQ multiplex PCR. Clone size and the V and J calls come from that table; the DNA yielded D and trimming. Seen here are around 560,000 clones, approximately 95% observed once, and the top ten hold about 0.11%.

The sequenced material came from naive CD8+ T cells sorted from blood. The clonotype comes from a woman aged 30 to 39 in good health. The genes are TRBV29-1 and TRBJ2-7, with D tentatively TRBD1 (5 bases). The CDR3, as DNA: TGCAGCGTGGATGACAGCTACGAGCAGTACTTC. Amino acids: CSVDDSYEQYF.